A single sample is the source of the 10 T cell receptor beta chains below, sequenced in a study of T cell repertoires in ileal Crohn's disease. Measured with immunoSEQ multiplex PCR; TCRdb has only the in-frame clones, and not every one. This sample has fewer than 7,000 clones, with 79% found just once. The sequenced sample consisted of ileal tissue. The receptor source for this set is an adult with Crohn's disease.

Notes on this clone: The same CDR3 arises from other DNA sequences in this sample as well. The rearrangement links TRBV6-1 to TRBJ1-5; unclear D gene. Deletions cut 6 bases from V and 0 bases from J, with 12 bases between. This CDR3 has 15 residues. CDR1 is MNHNS, CDR2 SASEGT, per germline. The CDR3 spells CASSPQVPSNQPQHF. For the CDR3, the DNA is TGTGCCAGCAGCCCCCAGGTCCCTAGCAATCAGCCCCAGCATTTT.

The chain recombines TRBV5-6 with TRBJ1-3, with D possibly matching TRBD1 (5 bases). V lost 1 base to trimming and J lost 2 bases, with 7 bases between them. In germline, CDR1 is SGHDT, CDR2 YYEEEE. This CDR3 has 14 amino acids. The CDR3 DNA is TGTGCCAGCAGCTTGTTGACAGCTGGAAACACCATATATTTT. Amino acids: CASSLLTAGNTIYF.

The CDR3 is CASSLPGVEQYF. CDR3 nucleotides: TGCGCCAGCAGCCTCCCAGGGGTCGAGCAGTACTTC. The rearrangement uses TRBV5-1 and TRBJ2-7; the D gene is possibly TRBD1 (6 bases). The CDR3 extends over 12 amino acids. The V end lost 4 bases, the J end lost 6 bases, and 11 bases lay between the germline ends. CDR1 and CDR2 from the germline V gene are SGHRS and YFSETQ.

The rearrangement links TRBV30 to TRBJ2-6; 8 positions agree with TRBD1. V gave up 4 bases and J gave up 1 base; unmatched junction bases: 12. The CDR3 is 18 residues long. Germline values: CDR1 GTSNPN, CDR2 SVGIG (reference sequence). In DNA, the CDR3 is TGTGCCTGGACCCAGGGACAGGTCCAATGGTCTGGGGCCAACGTCCTGACTTTC. Translating it yields CAWTQGQVQWSGANVLTF.

The chain couples TRBV30 to TRBJ1-4; no clear D. This CDR3 is 15 amino acids long. CDR1 GTSNPN and CDR2 SVGIG come from the germline V gene (reference sequence). V lost 3 bases and J lost 5, with 16 bases in between. The CDR3 nucleotides are TGTGCCTGGAGACCTTTCCGGGAGAGAAATGAAAAACTGTTTTTT. Residues: CAWRPFRERNEKLFF.

The chain is built from TRBV7-3 and TRBJ2-3; D is possibly TRBD2 (5 bases). From germline, CDR1 is SGHTA and CDR2 FQGTGA. The CDR3 sequence is 16 residues long. V dropped 1 base and J dropped 6 bases, with 17 bases sitting between them. As DNA, the CDR3 is TGTGCCAGCAGCTTAAAGGCGGCAGTTGGGGAGGATACGCAGTATTTT. Its translation is CASSLKAAVGEDTQYF.

The chain carries TRBV28 and TRBJ1-2, with TRBD1 matching 9 bases. The V gene end was trimmed by 4 bases and the J gene end by 7 bases; junction bases not matched to a gene: 7. This CDR3 contains 14 residues. Per the germline V gene, CDR1 is MDHEN and CDR2 is SYDVKM. This CDR3 reads CASSSLRQGGGYTF. The CDR3 DNA reads TGTGCCAGCAGTTCCCTTCGACAGGGGGGTGGCTACACCTTC.

The chain links TRBV19 to TRBJ2-7, with D hard to call. Germline CDR1 and CDR2: LNHDA and SQIVND (reference sequence). The V end was cut by 2 bases, the J end by 3 bases, with 8 bases between. The CDR3 loop spans 13 amino acids. CDR3 region: CASSISVSYEQYF. The CDR3 DNA follows: TGTGCCAGTAGTATAAGTGTCAGCTACGAGCAGTACTTC.

This chain connects TRBV30 to TRBJ1-2; possible D gene TRBD1, 5 bases. This CDR3 spans 12 amino acids. The V gene lost 0 bases and the J gene lost 8 bases, with 10 bases spanning the gap. The V gene's germline CDR1 is GTSNPN and CDR2 SVGIG (reference sequence). The CDR3 region has the DNA TGTGCCTGGAGTGTACTGGGGGGAGGCTACACCTTC. Its protein is CAWSVLGGGYTF.

The chain links TRBV5-1 to TRBJ1-1, with 9 bases lining up with TRBD1. CDR1 and CDR2 (germline): SGHRS, YFSETQ. V shed 4 bases, J shed 1 base, and the junction held 8 bases outside the gene matches. The CDR3 extends over 16 amino acids. Here the CDR3 DNA reads TGCGCCAGCAGCCTAAAACAGGGGGCGACGAACACTGAAGCTTTCTTT. Protein product: CASSLKQGATNTEAFF.